These 20 T cell receptor beta chains were sequenced from one sample in a study of tumor-infiltrating lymphocytes in primary liver carcinoma. Germline DNA was extracted alongside blood RNA, which was obtained from unsorted whole blood. Total RNA (roughly 530 ng) served as template for TCR beta cDNA synthesis primed by a constant-region primer. Three nested multiplex PCR rounds, a slightly modified ARM-PCR method, built the TCR beta libraries. Amplification in the first two PCR rounds was performed using TRBV1-TRBV30 forward primers and a C-beta reverse primer for approximately 10 cycles each. MiXCR was run by TCRdb on the multiplex PCR reads, yielding one entry per CDR3 protein. The table shows about 310,000 distinct CDR3 sequences, with approximately 60% occurring only once. The sequenced sample consisted of peripheral blood. Receptors originate from a man aged 35 to 55 with primary liver carcinoma and hepatitis B virus infection.

This clonotype showed up just once. The junction departs from the called germline gene at one end, perhaps through a read error. The chain joins TRBV29-1 to TRBJ2-6; weak D call: TRBD2 (6 bases). This CDR3 has 14 amino acids. The germline V gene has CDR1 SQVTM and CDR2 ANQGSEA. The CDR3 sequence is CSVTTGDGANALTF. The CDR3 nucleotides are TGCAGCGTTACAACGGGGGATGGGGCCAACGCCCTGACTTTC.

The rearrangement uses TRBV28 and TRBJ1-5; D is unresolved. The CDR3 covers 13 residues. V was clipped by 6 bases and J by 0 bases, with 6 bases between them. CDR1 and CDR2 (germline): MDHEN, SYDVKM. The CDR3 DNA follows: TGTGCCAGCAGGGATGATAGCAATCAGCCCCAGCATTTT. Protein product: CASRDDSNQPQHF.

Worth noting for this clonotype: No DNA is shown, since the ends of the CDR3 on it are uncertain; the CDR3 is the one TCRdb lists. The gene calls are TRBV28 and TRBJ1-2; the D call TRBD1 from the table was never checked on the DNA. Germline V gene data show CDR1 as MDHEN and CDR2 as SYDVKM. The CDR3 has 16 residues if both end residues are counted. The CDR3 region is CASRWGGGSGVDGYIF.

V usage is TRBV28 and J usage is TRBJ2-5; TRBD2 matches at 10 bases. After removal of 8 bases from V and 7 bases from J, the junction contained 13 bases not matched to a gene. The CDR3 is made up of 15 amino acids. Germline CDR1 and CDR2: MDHEN and SYDVKM. CDR3 protein: CASGGASGSQGTQYF. DNA for the CDR3: TGTGCCAGCGGTGGGGCTAGCGGGAGCCAGGGGACCCAGTACTTC.

In its sample, this clonotype was seen a few times. This chain connects TRBV7-9 to TRBJ2-7, with TRBD2 matching over 7 bases. The V gene's germline CDR1 is SEHNR and CDR2 FQNEAQ (reference sequence). After removal of 3 bases from V and 3 bases from J, the junction contained 8 bases not matched to a gene. CDR3 length: 15 residues. CDR3 sequence reads: CASSLTSGKDYEQYF. The CDR3 nucleotides read TGTGCCAGCAGCTTGACCAGCGGGAAGGACTACGAGCAGTACTTC.

This clonotype was observed at least ten times. The chain employs TRBV10-3 and TRBJ1-1; 7 nucleotides align to TRBD1. CDR3 length: 14 amino acids. V gave up 6 bases and J gave up 6 bases; unmatched junction bases: 10. Germline lookup yields CDR1 ENHRY and CDR2 SYGVKD. The CDR3 spells CAISSRDRGPEAFF. The DNA for the CDR3 is TGTGCCATCAGCTCGAGGGACAGAGGCCCTGAAGCTTTCTTT.

This clonotype was picked up a small number of times. This chain's CDR3 is CAWTRSLAGYEQFF. The CDR3 nucleotides read TGTGCCTGGACCCGGTCCCTAGCGGGTTATGAGCAGTTCTTC. The J gene is TRBJ2-1, the V gene TRBV30; TRBD2 aligns across 8 bases. CDR1 and CDR2 (germline): GTSNPN, SVGIG (reference sequence). V lost 4 bases, J lost 8 bases, and 10 bases stayed unmatched. This CDR3 is built from 14 residues.

The sample holds a few counts of this clonotype. The J gene is TRBJ1-2, the V gene TRBV7-9; TRBD1 matches 7 bases. This CDR3 spans 12 amino acids. The germline CDR1 and CDR2 sequences are SEHNR and FQNEAQ (reference sequence). V dropped 4 bases and J dropped 6; count of bases not matched to a gene: 2. Here the CDR3 DNA reads TGTGCCAGCAGCTCTGGGACAGATGGCTACACCTTC. Translated: CASSSGTDGYTF. Filled out from reference TRBV7-9 and TRBJ1-2, the complete variable domain reads DTGVSQNPRHKITKRGQNVTFRCDPISEHNRLYWYRQTLGQGPEFLTYFQNEAQLEKSRLLSDRFSAERPKGSFSTLEIQRTEQGDSAMYLCASSSGTDGYTFGSGTRLTVV.

The rearrangement uses TRBV10-3 and TRBJ1-1; 7 bases line up with TRBD1. The germline gives CDR1 ENHRY, CDR2 SYGVKD. The length of the CDR3 is 14 residues. The V and J ends lost 4 bases and 9 bases, in that order; junction bases with no gene match: 11. In DNA form, the CDR3 reads TGTGCCATCAGTGTAGGGGGCGACGGGACTAAAGCTTTCTTT. This gives the protein CAISVGGDGTKAFF.

This clonotype was detected ten times or more. This sequence joins TRBV29-1 and TRBJ2-5; 9 bases are a match to TRBD2. The germline gives CDR1 SQVTM, CDR2 ANQGSEA. The CDR3 is 14 residues long. Germline trimming cut 3 bases from V and 3 bases from J; bases unmatched to any gene: 5. The CDR3 nucleotides are TGCAGCGTTGATCCGGGACTAGCAGAAGAGACCCAGTACTTC. It translates to CSVDPGLAEETQYF.

The chain is built from TRBV6-1 and TRBJ2-4, with D possibly being TRBD1 or TRBD2 (5 bases each). V was pared by 6 bases and J by 3 bases, with 15 bases between. Germline V gene sequence: CDR1 MNHNS, CDR2 SASEGT. CDR3 size: 15 residues. The CDR3 region is CASRRDLPVKNIQYF. The CDR3 DNA follows: TGTGCCAGCAGGAGGGACCTCCCAGTCAAAAACATTCAGTACTTC.

To note about this clonotype: A read error may be the cause here, since a much bigger clone is one base away. The CDR3 bases are TGTGCCAGCAGCTCTCGGACCGGGAGCACAGATACGCAGTATTTT. Protein: CASSSRTGSTDTQYF. The genes are TRBV14 and TRBJ2-3; D ambiguous. This CDR3 has 15 amino acids. The germline V and J ends were trimmed by 5 bases and 0 bases, with 12 bases remaining between them. CDR1 is SGHDN, CDR2 FVKESK, per germline.

J is TRBJ1-1 and V is TRBV10-3; a possible D gene is TRBD1 (6 bases). The CDR3 spans 15 residues. The germline CDR1 and CDR2 sequences are ENHRY and SYGVKD. The ends were cut back, 1 base at V and 1 base at J, with 10 bases in the middle. The CDR3, as DNA: TGTGCCATCAGTGAGTGGAGCAGGGGGAACACTGAAGCTTTCTTT. Translated: CAISEWSRGNTEAFF.

The chain uses TRBV30 and TRBJ2-1; the D gene could be TRBD1 or TRBD2 (6 bases each). Between the trimmed V and J ends, which lost 3 bases and 3 bases, there was a span of 15 bases. CDR1 is GTSNPN, CDR2 SVGIG, per germline (reference sequence). The CDR3 is made up of 15 amino acids. Written as DNA, the CDR3 is TGTGCCTGGAGCAGGGGCGGGAATTTCTACAATGAGCAGTTCTTC. Translated, it gives CAWSRGGNFYNEQFF.

About this clonotype itself: Because it lacks the conserved phenylalanine or tryptophan at the end, this CDR3 is likely a read error. The chain combines TRBV6-5 with TRBJ2-2; TRBD2 might be the D (5 bases). CDR1 and CDR2 from the germline V gene are MNHEY and SVGAGI. V lost 2 bases to trimming and J lost 5 bases, with 15 bases between them. CDR3 size: 16 residues. CDR3 sequence: CASSYLPSGATGELFS. Here the CDR3 DNA reads TGTGCCAGCAGTTACCTCCCGAGCGGAGCTACCGGGGAGCTGTTTTCT.

This clonotype was counted a single time. A much more abundant neighbour one base away suggests this may be a read error. The genes are TRBV5-6 and TRBJ2-1, with TRBD2 identical over 9 bases. The CDR3 contains 13 residues. The germline CDR1 and CDR2 sequences are SGHDT and YYEEEE. CDR3 nucleotides: TGTGCCAGCAGCTTGGACCTTAGCGGGAGTATGGTCTTC. Its protein product is CASSLDLSGSMVF. The full variable domain, in which reference TRBV5-6 and TRBJ2-1 provide the parts outside the CDR3, is DAGVTQSPTHLIKTRGQQVTLRCSPKSGHDTVSWYQQALGQGPQFIFQYYEEEERQRGNFPDRFSGHQFPNYSSELNVNALLLGDSALYLCASSLDLSGSMVFGPGTRLTVL.

In DNA form, the CDR3 reads TGTGCCAGTAGTATAGTAGTGACGGGAAACACAGATACGCAGTATTTT. This translates into CASSIVVTGNTDTQYF. The V gene is TRBV19, the J gene TRBJ2-3, with D possibly TRBD2 on 5 matching bases. V lost 1 base and J 2 bases, leaving 13 bases between the germline ends. CDR1 LNHDA and CDR2 SQIVND come from the germline V gene (reference sequence). CDR3 size: 16 residues.

A single count supports this clonotype. A much larger clone sits a single nucleotide away, making a read error possible. The V and J genes are TRBV12-3 or TRBV12-4 and TRBJ1-5; 7 nucleotides agree with TRBD1. CDR3 length equals 15 residues. In DNA, the CDR3 is TGTACCAGCAGTTCAGACAGGGCCGGGTATCAGCCCCAGCATTTT. It is translated as CTSSSDRAGYQPQHF.

In regard to this clonotype: One end of the junction fails to match germline, which may point to a read error. The chain uses TRBV20-1 and TRBJ2-1; TRBD2 aligns across 12 bases. The CDR3 contains 16 residues. Per the germline V gene, CDR1 is DFQATT and CDR2 is SNEGSKA (reference sequence). CDR3 amino acids: CSARNVGLAGYSEQFF. The DNA of the CDR3 is TGCAGTGCTAGGAACGTGGGACTAGCGGGTTACAGTGAGCAGTTCTTC.

The V call is TRBV7-2, the J call TRBJ1-2; unclear D gene. Trimming shortened V by 5 bases and J by 3 bases, and 10 bases separated the two germline ends. Looked up from germline, CDR1 is SGHTA and CDR2 is FQGNSA. The CDR3 totals 13 residues. CDR3 sequence reads: CASSLQLDYGYTF. The DNA of the CDR3 is TGTGCCAGCAGCCTACAGTTAGACTATGGCTACACCTTC.